The TCR beta chain described here comes from a study of cytomegalovirus exposure and HLA in healthy donors. Whole-study results and caveats: Altogether, 150 to 200 TCR beta chains were recorded as cytomegalovirus-associated.

Trimming shortened V by 0 bases and J by 4 bases, and 10 bases separated the two germline ends. From germline, CDR1 is SGHKS and CDR2 YYEKEE (reference sequence). The CDR3 totals 14 residues. As regards this clone: Its antigen is as yet unknown.

Researchers ran the PCR with 60 Vbeta and 13 Jbeta primers. Generated by immunoSEQ multiplex PCR, the TCRdb table keeps only in-frame clones and is missing some. The sample records 90,000 to 130,000 clones, around 84% being singletons. Everyone who donated was a healthy bone marrow donor. The chain carries TRBV5-5 and TRBJ1-1, with D tentatively TRBD1 (5 bases). Material: PBMCs. The clonotype originates from a woman aged 30 to 39 in good health and CMV-seronegative. The chain's CDR3 is CASSLVAGFTEAFF. The CDR3 DNA follows: TGTGCCAGCAGCTTGGTTGCAGGGTTCACTGAAGCTTTCTTT.